The 30 T cell receptor beta chains listed next were all sequenced from one sample in a study of T cell changes during pregnancy in multiple sclerosis. Method: immunoSEQ multiplex PCR; TCRdb's copy keeps in-frame clones and lacks some. This sample has over 65,000 clones; 91% occur once, and the top ten carry under 2%. This material consisted of peripheral blood, taken in the first trimester of pregnancy. Receptors originate from a female donor in good health, enrolled as a control in a pregnancy study.

The chain recombines TRBV11-2 with TRBJ1-1, with a possible D match to TRBD1 (6 bases). The CDR3 runs 15 residues. The germline gives CDR1 SGHAT, CDR2 FQNNGV. Trimming removed 1 base from V and 0 bases from J, with 9 bases in between. CDR3 loop: CASSLGTVMNTEAFF. The DNA for the CDR3 is TGTGCCAGCAGCTTAGGGACAGTGATGAACACTGAAGCTTTCTTT.

The V and J genes are TRBV16 and TRBJ2-1; D gene ambiguous. There are 14 residues in the CDR3. CDR1 and CDR2 from the germline V gene are KGHSY and FQNENV. V was clipped by 4 bases and J by 9 bases, with 16 bases between them. The CDR3 DNA follows: TGTGCCAGCAGCCCTGAGGCGACGTTGGGTGAGCAGTTCTTC. Translation: CASSPEATLGEQFF.

The sample holds one count of this clone. The V and J genes are TRBV2 and TRBJ2-2; TRBD2 aligns across 7 bases. With 1 base clipped from V and 1 base from J, the junction kept 3 bases outside the gene matches. The germline CDR1 and CDR2 sequences are SNHLY and FYNNEI. The length of the CDR3 is 16 residues. CDR3 residues: CASSEGSSGNTGELFF. Written as DNA, the CDR3 is TGTGCCAGCAGTGAAGGTTCTAGCGGGAACACCGGGGAGCTGTTTTTT.

The V call is TRBV11-1, the J call TRBJ1-1; tentative D call: TRBD1 (6 bases). The V gene's germline CDR1 is SGHAT and CDR2 FQDESV (reference sequence). CDR3 length: 14 amino acids. The ends were cut back, 4 bases at V and 1 base at J, with 10 bases in the middle. This chain's CDR3 is CASSSQQGNTEAFF. DNA of the CDR3: TGTGCCAGCAGCTCACAACAGGGGAACACTGAAGCTTTCTTT.

V is TRBV9 and J is TRBJ2-3; tentative D call: TRBD1 (6 bases). Germline V gene lookup returns CDR1 SGDLS and CDR2 YYNGEE. CDR3 size: 15 residues. The V end was cut by 0 bases, the J end by 2 bases, with 10 bases between. This CDR3 reads CASSVAGQFTDTQYF. Here the CDR3 DNA reads TGTGCCAGCAGCGTAGCAGGACAGTTCACAGATACGCAGTATTTT.

The chain uses TRBV19 and TRBJ1-5; D gene ambiguous. The CDR3 has 9 residues. V was trimmed by 9 bases and J by 9 bases, leaving 6 bases between them. Germline V CDR1 and CDR2: LNHDA, SQIVND (reference sequence). The DNA of the CDR3 is TGTGCCAGGGCGGGGCCCCAGCATTTT. Translated: CARAGPQHF. The full variable domain, rest sourced from reference TRBV19 and TRBJ1-5, is DGGITQSPKYLFRKEGQNVTLSCEQNLNHDAMYWYRQDPGQGLRLIYYSQIVNDFQKGDIAEGYSVSREKKESFPLTVTSAQKNPTAFYLCARAGPQHFGDGTRLSIL.

The chain has TRBV5-1 and TRBJ2-2, with 8 positions matching TRBD1. The germline V gene has CDR1 SGHRS and CDR2 YFSETQ. The CDR3 is made up of 16 amino acids. V trimming: 4 bases; J trimming: 5 bases; junction bases outside the gene matches: 10. The CDR3 loop is CASSGTGTGGTGELFF. The CDR3 DNA is TGCGCCAGCAGCGGTACCGGGACAGGTGGGACCGGGGAGCTGTTTTTT.

This chain links TRBV4-3 with TRBJ1-1, with D perhaps matching TRBD1 (5 bases). The CDR3 spans 15 residues. V was clipped by 8 bases and J by 6 bases, with 22 bases between them. CDR1 LGHNA and CDR2 YSLEER come from the germline V gene. DNA for the CDR3: TGCGCCAGCCGGCCGGGGGGAGGTAGAATCGCTGAAGCTTTCTTT. Translation: CASRPGGGRIAEAFF.

The sample holds one count of this clone. Other nucleotide sequences in the sample specify the same CDR3. V is TRBV2 and J is TRBJ1-5; D is unresolved. Trimming left V 2 bases short and J 0 bases short, with 5 bases between. The CDR3 runs 14 residues. CDR1 SNHLY and CDR2 FYNNEI come from the germline V gene. CDR3 sequence: CASSESGSNQPQHF. DNA of the CDR3: TGTGCCAGCAGTGAATCAGGTAGCAATCAGCCCCAGCATTTT.

The J gene is TRBJ2-7, the V gene TRBV6-5; 8 nucleotides line up with TRBD2. The V segment lost 8 bases and the J segment 3 bases; nucleotides outside the gene matches: 6. The CDR3 sequence is 13 residues long. Per the germline V gene, CDR1 is MNHEY and CDR2 is SVGAGI. CDR3 sequence reads: CASRSGANYEQYF. Here the CDR3 DNA reads TGTGCCAGCCGTAGCGGGGCTAACTACGAGCAGTACTTC.

The chain recombines TRBV6-5 with TRBJ2-3; weak D call: TRBD2 (5 bases). This CDR3 is built from 15 residues. CDR1 is MNHEY, CDR2 SVGAGI, per germline. V was cut by 2 bases and J by 2 bases, with 11 bases left in between. The CDR3 sequence: CASSYDPGNTDTQYF. The CDR3 nucleotides are TGTGCCAGCAGTTACGACCCCGGGAACACAGATACGCAGTATTTT.

Comment on this clone: Additional DNA sequences in this sample encode the identical CDR3. The chain links TRBV5-6 to TRBJ1-3; D gene uncertain. This CDR3 region has 14 residues. Germline lookup yields CDR1 SGHDT and CDR2 YYEEEE. V was trimmed by 0 bases and J by 0 bases, leaving 4 bases between them. DNA for the CDR3: TGTGCCAGCAGCTTGGGAGGCTCTGGAAACACCATATATTTT. Its protein product is CASSLGGSGNTIYF.

The chain uses TRBV6-6 and TRBJ2-7; weak D call: TRBD1 (5 bases). CDR3 length equals 14 residues. Germline CDR1 is MNHNY and CDR2 is SVGAGI (reference sequence). The V and J ends lost 2 bases and 0 bases respectively, with 8 bases between them. For the CDR3, the DNA is TGTGCCAGCAGTTACAGAGACAGCTCCTACGAGCAGTACTTC. Protein: CASSYRDSSYEQYF.

The chain couples TRBV4-3 to TRBJ2-3; a possible D gene is TRBD2 (6 bases). Trimming removed 4 bases at V and 4 bases at J, with 12 bases between. Germline CDR1 LGHNA, CDR2 YSLEER. The CDR3 sequence is 14 residues long. In DNA, the CDR3 is TGCGCCAGCAGCCGAGAACTAGCAGCAGATACGCAGTATTTT. It yields the protein CASSRELAADTQYF.

The CDR3 spells CASSLGTGYEQYF. As DNA, the CDR3 is TGTGCCAGCAGCTTGGGGACAGGGTACGAGCAGTACTTC. This chain links TRBV11-3 with TRBJ2-7, with TRBD1 matching over 9 bases. The CDR3 covers 13 residues. Germline CDR1 SGHNT, CDR2 YENEEA. V lost 3 bases and J lost 4; bases outside the gene matches: 1.

The J gene is TRBJ2-2, the V gene TRBV7-2, with D uncertain. The germline V and J ends were trimmed by 4 bases and 7 bases, with 7 bases remaining between them. Germline-derived CDR1 and CDR2 are SGHTA and FQGNSA. The CDR3 loop spans 12 amino acids. CDR3 nucleotides: TGTGCCAGCAGCTCCAGTGTCGGGGAGCTGTTTTTT. Translation gives CASSSSVGELFF. The full variable domain, rest sourced from reference TRBV7-2 and TRBJ2-2, is GAGVSQSPSNKVTEKGKDVELRCDPISGHTALYWYRQSLGQGLEFLIYFQGNSAPDKSGLPSDRFSAERTGGSVSTLTIQRTQQEDSAVYLCASSSSVGELFFGEGSRLTVL.

The gene calls are TRBV5-1 and TRBJ1-4; a weak D match, TRBD1 (5 bases). The CDR3 is 14 residues long. V was pared by 4 bases and J by 1 base, with 8 bases between. Germline CDR1 and CDR2: SGHRS and YFSETQ. The CDR3, as DNA: TGCGCCAGCAGCAAGACAGTAACTAATGAAAAACTGTTTTTT. Amino acid sequence: CASSKTVTNEKLFF.

The chain joins TRBV10-1 to TRBJ2-7, with a possible D match to TRBD2 (7 bases). CDR3 length equals 14 residues. V was trimmed by 6 bases and J by 0 bases, leaving 12 bases between them. Germline CDR1 WNHNN, CDR2 SYGVQD (reference sequence). CDR3 DNA: TGCGCCAGCAGGCGCGGGGGCCCCTCCTACGAGCAGTACTTC. It is translated as CASRRGGPSYEQYF.

This clone came up once. The chain combines TRBV2 with TRBJ2-7; D is possibly TRBD1 (6 bases). Germline CDR1 SNHLY, CDR2 FYNNEI. This CDR3 comprises 12 residues. Trimming stripped 6 bases from V and 4 bases from J, with 10 bases between. DNA of the CDR3: TGTGCCAGCAGACGACAGGCTTACGAGCAGTACTTC. It yields the protein CASRRQAYEQYF.

The genes are TRBV28 and TRBJ2-7, with TRBD1 matching over 8 bases. The CDR3 sequence is 13 residues long. CDR1 MDHEN and CDR2 SYDVKM come from the germline V gene. V lost 3 bases, J lost 4 bases, and 2 bases stayed unmatched. The DNA of the CDR3 is TGTGCCAGCAGTTTGGACAGGGTGTACGAGCAGTACTTC. Translating it yields CASSLDRVYEQYF.

This clone was picked up one time. The genes are TRBV18 and TRBJ1-1, with D possibly being TRBD1 (6 bases). The CDR3 contains 13 residues. Germline V gene sequence: CDR1 KGHSH, CDR2 LQKENI. V was clipped by 1 base and J by 6 bases, with 9 bases between them. DNA for the CDR3: TGTGCCAGCTCACCACTAGGGGGGGCTGAAGCTTTCTTT. It translates to CASSPLGGAEAFF.

The V call is TRBV4-1, the J call TRBJ2-1; TRBD2 matches 8 bases. Per the germline V gene, CDR1 is MGHRA and CDR2 is YSYEKL. The CDR3 consists of 15 residues. Losses at the gene ends were 3 bases for V and 6 bases for J; bases not matched to a gene: 7. The CDR3, as DNA: TGCGCCAGCAGCCATGAGCGGGGGAAAGGCAATGAGCAGTTCTTC. This sequence encodes CASSHERGKGNEQFF.

Only one count was recorded for this clone. The chain combines TRBV6-4 with TRBJ2-7; tentative D call: TRBD2 (6 bases). CDR1 and CDR2 (germline): MRHNA, SNTAGT. V was clipped by 4 bases and J by 6 bases, with 22 bases between them. This CDR3 comprises 16 residues. The CDR3 sequence: CASSGAGRAPLIEQYF. CDR3 sequence (DNA): TGTGCCAGCAGTGGCGCGGGGCGCGCACCCCTGATCGAGCAGTACTTC.

This clone was counted only a few times. This chain joins TRBV9 and TRBJ2-2; 15 nucleotides align to TRBD2. The V gene end was trimmed by 4 bases and the J gene end by 4 bases; junction bases not matched to a gene: 11. The CDR3 contains 19 residues. CDR1 SGDLS and CDR2 YYNGEE come from the germline V gene. CDR3 DNA: TGTGCCAGCAGCCTACGGACTAGCGGGGGGGCGATGATCACCGGGGAGCTGTTTTTT. Protein product: CASSLRTSGGAMITGELFF.

This chain links TRBV5-1 with TRBJ2-7, with D possibly TRBD1 on 6 matching bases. The CDR3 loop spans 13 amino acids. V lost 2 bases and J 3 bases, leaving 9 bases between the germline ends. Germline lookup yields CDR1 SGHRS and CDR2 YFSETQ. For the CDR3, the DNA is TGCGCCAGCAGCTTCGGACAGAACTACGAGCAGTACTTC. Protein sequence: CASSFGQNYEQYF. The full variable domain, completed using reference TRBV5-1 and TRBJ2-7, is KAGVTQTPRYLIKTRGQQVTLSCSPISGHRSVSWYQQTPGQGLQFLFEYFSETQRNKGNFPGRFSGRQFSNSRSEMNVSTLELGDSALYLCASSFGQNYEQYFGPGTRLTVT.

The table lists this clone with a few counts. The chain recombines TRBV5-6 with TRBJ1-6; D gene uncertain. This CDR3 has 15 residues. The germline gives CDR1 SGHDT, CDR2 YYEEEE. Between the trimmed V and J ends, which lost 0 bases and 8 bases, there was a span of 12 bases. CDR3 residues: CASSLVGRSDSPLHF. CDR3 bases: TGTGCCAGCAGCTTGGTAGGCAGGTCGGATTCACCCCTCCACTTT.

The chain uses TRBV7-8 and TRBJ2-7; 10 positions agree with TRBD2. This CDR3 contains 16 residues. CDR1 and CDR2 (germline): SGHVS, FQNEAQ. With 4 bases clipped from V and 1 base from J, the junction kept 7 bases outside the gene matches. CDR3 amino acids: CASSSSTSGVSYEQYF. Here the CDR3 DNA reads TGTGCCAGCAGCTCTAGCACTAGCGGGGTATCCTACGAGCAGTACTTC.

J is TRBJ2-3 and V is TRBV7-8; no firm D call. The CDR3 runs to 14 residues. Germline CDR1 is SGHVS and CDR2 is FQNEAQ. V lost 2 bases and J lost 2, with 8 bases in between. The CDR3 sequence is CASSLFGATDTQYF. CDR3 nucleotides: TGTGCCAGCAGCTTATTCGGAGCCACAGATACGCAGTATTTT.

The chain links TRBV5-4 to TRBJ1-2; D remains unclear. The length of the CDR3 is 13 residues. In germline, CDR1 is SGHNT, CDR2 YYREEE (reference sequence). V gave up 9 bases and J gave up 0 bases, with 12 bases separating them. The CDR3 protein is CATEEEANYGYTF. The CDR3 bases are TGTGCCACCGAGGAGGAAGCTAACTATGGCTACACCTTC.

This sequence joins TRBV7-9 and TRBJ1-1; D ambiguous. The germline V gene has CDR1 SEHNR and CDR2 FQNEAQ (reference sequence). This CDR3 spans 14 amino acids. V was clipped by 0 bases and J by 1 base, with 6 bases between them. This CDR3 is CASSLARGNTEAFF. CDR3 nucleotides: TGTGCCAGCAGCTTAGCGCGAGGGAACACTGAAGCTTTCTTT.